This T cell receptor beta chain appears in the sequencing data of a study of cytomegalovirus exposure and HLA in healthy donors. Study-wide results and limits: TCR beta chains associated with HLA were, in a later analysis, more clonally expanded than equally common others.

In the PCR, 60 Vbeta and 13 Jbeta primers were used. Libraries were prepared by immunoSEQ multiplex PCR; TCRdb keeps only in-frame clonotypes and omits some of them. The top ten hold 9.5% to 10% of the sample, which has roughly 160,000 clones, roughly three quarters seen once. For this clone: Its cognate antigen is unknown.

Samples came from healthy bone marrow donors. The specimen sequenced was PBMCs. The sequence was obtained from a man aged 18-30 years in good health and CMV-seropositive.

The CDR3 DNA is TGTGCCAGCAGCTTACGGAGCAATCAGCCCCAGCATTTT. Protein sequence: CASSLRSNQPQHF. The rearrangement joins TRBV7-2 to TRBJ1-5, with D unresolved. V gave up 2 bases and J gave up 1 base, with 3 bases separating them. Germline V gene sequence: CDR1 SGHTA, CDR2 FQGNSA. The CDR3 spans 13 residues.